This T cell receptor beta chain stems from a study of T cell responses to AZD1222 COVID-19 vaccine (dated by TCRdb to the early 2020s). Regarding the study in general: TCR sequencing covered about 230 trial participants: 200 to 220 given two doses of AZD1222 and 26 given two doses of MenACWY control vaccine. Enrollment into the trials was organized by age into subgroups of 18-55, 56-69 and 70-plus years, and those subgroups contained roughly 150, 30 and 60 TCR-sequenced participants, respectively. Beyond this particular receptor, the publication reports: Because no day 14 peak-response samples were available, the repertoires could be characterized only after the peak T cell response. Participants were mostly white British, with more females than males. The authors suggested clonal diversity may have been underestimated. Reportedly, almost half of the unique spike-specific TCRs recognized epitopes lying outside the regions that are mutated in the B.1.351 and B.1.1.7 variants. A significant rise in spike-specific TCR breadth and depth was observed after two AZD1222 doses relative to day 0 and relative to MenACWY recipients. Vaccine-associated CD4 TCRs spanned the whole spike protein, with dominant responses in regions 160-218 and 743-854. Conclusions about previously exposed vaccinees were limited because only six AZD1222 recipients were SARS-CoV-2 seropositive at baseline. The 56-69-year group was small, and its depth increase did not reach significance, likely because of low power.

The time point label here, explained by the study, means: about 28 days (+/-7) after the second vaccine dose. In light of the paper, this sample's treatment or condition label describes: meningococcal conjugate vaccine given as trial control. Vaccinee samples came from UK trials COV001 and COV002, including a single-blind randomized controlled phase 2/3 trial of AZD1222 (ChAdOx1 nCoV-19) in healthy adults. For TCRbeta chain sequencing, PBMC samples were collected from trial participants at day 0 and at day 28 after the second dose. This clone was observed a handful of times. Its binding antigen is unknown. No much larger clone exists at a distance of one base, and base qualities are not known. The CDR3, cysteine through phenylalanine, is 10 amino acids long. Here the CDR3 DNA is all that survives: 30 bases in frame from base 1. CDR1 and CDR2, per the germline V gene (reference sequence), are DFQATT and SNEGSKA. Trimming at the junction amounts to 3 bases on V and 8 bases on J, and the germline ends lie 7 bases apart.

The CDR3 regions of human TCRbeta chains were analyzed by immunosequencing. The authors' pipeline ran thus. Repertoire TCRs were matched against a reference library of SARS-CoV-2-specific TCRs generated with the MIRA antigen-specificity platform. Breadth was defined as the fraction of unique TCRs that were SARS-CoV-2-associated. Depth was defined as the fraction of total T cells that were SARS-CoV-2-associated. Each spike-specific TCR was assigned to its reactive spike region and to a CD4 or CD8 class using the MIRA data. Log10-transformed breadth and depth values were compared by one-way ANOVA with Sidak's multiple comparisons tests. TCRdb retrieved this table from immuneACCESS and kept in-frame rearrangements only. Not all clones are present; in checked studies, unresolved V genes account for under half, and no reason is known for the remainder. Clone size and the V and J calls come from that table; the DNA yielded D and trimming. Counted in this sample were around 140,000 clones; roughly 87% of them appeared once. The ten largest clonotypes hold approximately 5.1% of the sample.

This material consisted of peripheral blood, taken 28 days after the second dose of the MenACWY control vaccine. This sequence was found in an adult who received the MenACWY meningococcal vaccine as a control. The chain employs TRBV20-1 and TRBJ1-1; no D gene call is confident. The sequenced DNA: TGCAGTGCTAGTCACCTCGAAGCTTTCTTT. Its product reads: CSASHLEAFF.